Many counts were recorded for the clone carrying this T cell receptor (beta chain). This sample is drawn from a study of T cells in Graves' hyperthyroidism and ophthalmopathy. Amplification targeted TCR beta CDR3 regions from RNA transcripts. The HTBI primer set drove a first-round RT-PCR of the TCR CDR3. MiXCR, applied by TCRdb to the multiplex PCR reads, yields one record per CDR3 protein. The data contain 300,000 to 450,000 distinct CDR3 sequences, approximately 13% of them seen just once; the ten biggest clones take up about 20%. The V gene's germline CDR1 is LGHNT and CDR2 FRNRAP. V lost 6 bases, J lost 0 bases, and 7 bases stayed unmatched. The CDR3 loop spans 16 amino acids.

The receptor was isolated from a young man with Graves' hyperthyroidism that later progressed to Graves' ophthalmopathy. This chain joins TRBV12-5 and TRBJ2-1; TRBD2 matches 8 bases. The sequencing input was blood. The CDR3: CASGPGGTISYNEQFF. The CDR3 nucleotides read TGTGCTAGTGGGCCGGGGGGGACAATCTCCTACAATGAGCAGTTCTTC. Drawing the rest from reference TRBV12-5 and TRBJ2-1, the complete variable domain is DARVTQTPRHKVTEMGQEVTMRCQPILGHNTVFWYRQTMMQGLELLAYFRNRAPLDDSGMPKDRFSAEMPDATLATLKIQPSEPRDSAVYFCASGPGGTISYNEQFFGPGTRLTVL.